These 19 T cell receptor beta chains originate from one sample sequenced in a study of blood T cell repertoires in COVID-19. Repertoires were generated with immunoSEQ multiplex PCR, while TCRdb's copy carries only in-frame clones and drops some. The data hold roughly 270,000 clones, with 82% observed a single time. The specimen was PBMCs or T cells enriched from blood (not recorded which). The receptor set was obtained from a man aged 40-49 years who had been exposed to COVID-19.

The chain uses TRBV18 and TRBJ2-1; 8 nucleotides agree with TRBD2. The CDR3 spans 17 residues. Germline assignment: CDR1 KGHSH and CDR2 LQKENI. The junction had 6 bases not matched to a gene; V was cut back by 0 bases and J by 2 bases. The CDR3 coding sequence is TGTGCCAGCTCACCACCCGGTACGGGAGGGCCCTACAATGAGCAGTTCTTC. It codes for CASSPPGTGGPYNEQFF.

The chain couples TRBV13 to TRBJ1-1; tentative D call: TRBD1 (5 bases). CDR1 is PRHDT and CDR2 is FYEKMQ in the germline V gene (reference sequence). V lost 4 bases and J lost 2, with 8 bases in between. The CDR3 is made up of 13 amino acids. CDR3 nucleotide sequence: TGTGCCAGCAGCTCAACAGGAAACACTGAAGCTTTCTTT. It codes for CASSSTGNTEAFF.

This clone came up once. The chain couples TRBV3-1 (or the pseudogene TRBV3-2) to TRBJ2-6, with D possibly matching TRBD2 (5 bases). V was cut by 5 bases and J by 0 bases, with 8 bases left in between. CDR1 and CDR2 from the germline V gene are LGHDT and YNNKEL (reference sequence). CDR3 length: 15 amino acids. CDR3 in amino acids: CASSGGFSGANVLTF. CDR3 DNA: TGTGCCAGCAGCGGAGGATTCTCTGGGGCCAACGTCCTGACTTTC.

This chain connects TRBV29-1 to TRBJ2-2, with D uncertain. Germline V gives CDR1 SQVTM, CDR2 ANQGSEA. Trimming left V 4 bases short and J 7 bases short, with 10 bases between. The CDR3 length is 12 residues. The CDR3 coding sequence is TGCAGCGTTGTGCCCTCCTACGGGGAGCTGTTTTTT. Protein sequence: CSVVPSYGELFF.

The chain couples TRBV3-1 (or the pseudogene TRBV3-2) to TRBJ1-5, with D possibly being TRBD1 (5 bases). The CDR3 has 17 residues. Per the germline V gene, CDR1 is LGHDT and CDR2 is YNNKEL (reference sequence). Trimming cost V 0 bases and J 2 bases, with 14 bases left between them. DNA for the CDR3: TGTGCCAGCAGCCAAGATGGGGCAGATACGGGCAATCAGCCCCAGCATTTT. Its translation: CASSQDGADTGNQPQHF.

This clone showed up just a few times. The chain joins TRBV7-9 to TRBJ1-1, with a possible D match to TRBD1 (5 bases). CDR3 length equals 13 residues. Germline V gene lookup returns CDR1 SEHNR and CDR2 FQNEAQ (reference sequence). The ends were cut back, 1 base at V and 4 bases at J, with 7 bases in the middle. This chain's CDR3 is CASSLEGLTEAFF. The DNA of the CDR3 is TGTGCCAGCAGCTTAGAGGGACTCACTGAAGCTTTCTTT.

The chain uses TRBV7-9 and TRBJ2-1; 8 bases line up with TRBD1. Germline CDR1 reads SEHNR; CDR2 reads FQNEAQ (reference sequence). This CDR3 comprises 15 residues. V dropped 6 bases and J dropped 7; count of bases not matched to a gene: 11. CDR3 nucleotides: TGTGCCAGCAGGCCGGGACAGGTTTTGTGGAATGAGCAGTTCTTC. Translated: CASRPGQVLWNEQFF.

The chain employs TRBV2 and TRBJ1-4; 12 bases are shared with TRBD1. This CDR3 is built from 15 residues. The germline CDR1 and CDR2 sequences are SNHLY and FYNNEI. J gave up 8 bases and V 4 bases, and 5 bases lay outside the gene matches. This CDR3 is CASSGPGTGGEKLFF. The DNA of the CDR3 is TGTGCCAGCAGTGGTCCTGGGACAGGGGGCGAAAAACTGTTTTTT.

V usage is TRBV4-1 and J usage is TRBJ1-2; D might be TRBD1 (5 bases). The CDR3 spans 15 residues. Per germline, CDR1 MGHRA and CDR2 YSYEKL. Trimming cost V 2 bases and J 7 bases, with 17 bases left between them. CDR3 loop: CASSQWVGAQSGYTF. CDR3 DNA sequence: TGCGCCAGCAGCCAATGGGTAGGGGCACAGAGTGGCTACACCTTC.

The chain's CDR3 is CASTSDRVGQLSNQPQHF. CDR3 DNA: TGTGCCAGTACTTCAGATCGGGTGGGACAGCTTAGCAATCAGCCCCAGCATTTT. The chain is built from TRBV19 and TRBJ1-5; TRBD1 aligns across 7 bases. There are 18 residues in the CDR3. Germline V lookup: CDR1 LNHDA, CDR2 SQIVND (reference sequence). J was trimmed by 0 bases and V by 7 bases; bases with no gene match: 15.

This chain uses TRBV4-1 with TRBJ1-2; perhaps TRBD1 as D (5 bases). This CDR3 has 16 residues. Germline-derived CDR1 and CDR2 are MGHRA and YSYEKL. V was cut by 2 bases and J by 2 bases, with 15 bases left in between. CDR3 sequence reads: CASSQLGLRANYGYTF. CDR3 sequence (DNA): TGCGCCAGCAGCCAACTCGGTCTCAGGGCGAACTATGGCTACACCTTC.

The sample holds many counts of this clone. The chain couples TRBV3-1 (or the pseudogene TRBV3-2) to TRBJ2-2, with D possibly being TRBD1 (6 bases). The CDR3 loop spans 16 amino acids. V dropped 1 base and J dropped 6 bases, with 15 bases sitting between them. Per the germline V gene, CDR1 is LGHDT and CDR2 is YNNKEL (reference sequence). CDR3 sequence: CASSQGSPGVAGELFF. The CDR3 DNA sequence: TGTGCCAGCAGCCAAGGGTCTCCAGGGGTGGCCGGGGAGCTGTTTTTT.

CDR3 nucleotide sequence: TGTGCCTTAAATCTAGCAGGCCATGGCTACACCTTC. It codes for CALNLAGHGYTF. The rearrangement links TRBV30 to TRBJ1-2, with unresolved D. The CDR3 covers 12 residues. The germline V and J ends were trimmed by 7 bases and 6 bases, with 15 bases remaining between them. CDR1 is GTSNPN and CDR2 is SVGIG in the germline V gene (reference sequence).

Notes on this clone: This may arise from a read error, as a much more abundant clone is one base away. The gene calls are TRBV4-1 and TRBJ2-1, with 11 bases fitting TRBD2. This CDR3 comprises 15 residues. Germline assignment: CDR1 MGHRA and CDR2 YSYEKL. Here the CDR3 reads CASSWTSGSHNKQFF. Written as DNA, the CDR3 is TGCGCCAGCAGCTGGACTAGCGGGTCTCACAATAAGCAGTTCTTC.

This chain connects TRBV4-2 to TRBJ2-1; D not resolved. This CDR3 is built from 15 residues. Trimming took 0 bases from V and 3 from J, leaving 9 bases between them. Germline V gene data show CDR1 as LGHNA and CDR2 as YNFKEQ. The CDR3 DNA reads TGTGCCAGCAGCCAAGAAACTCTCTTCTACAATGAGCAGTTCTTC. Residues: CASSQETLFYNEQFF.

The chain employs TRBV6-5 and TRBJ1-6; maybe TRBD1 (5 bases). This CDR3 comprises 15 residues. Germline V gene lookup returns CDR1 MNHEY and CDR2 SVGAGI. V lost 6 bases to trimming and J lost 7 bases, with 16 bases between them. CDR3 amino acids: CASRTEDGGNSPLHF. Written as DNA, the CDR3 is TGTGCCAGCAGGACCGAGGACGGGGGAAATTCACCCCTCCACTTT.

The chain joins TRBV7-3 to TRBJ1-1; D uncertain. Trimming removed 2 bases from V and 8 bases from J, with 18 bases in between. The CDR3 is 15 residues long. Germline CDR1 is SGHTA and CDR2 is FQGTGA. CDR3 DNA sequence: TGTGCCAGCAGCTTATTAGGCAGGCGACCACTGGAAGCTTTCTTT. Protein sequence: CASSLLGRRPLEAFF. Using reference TRBV7-3 and TRBJ1-1 for the parts outside the CDR3, the full variable domain is GAGVSQTPSNKVTEKGKYVELRCDPISGHTALYWYRQSLGQGPEFLIYFQGTGAADDSGLPNDRFFAVRPEGSVSTLKIQRTERGDSAVYLCASSLLGRRPLEAFFGQGTRLTVV.

V is TRBV5-1 and J is TRBJ1-1; D is perhaps TRBD1 (5 bases). Germline lookup yields CDR1 SGHRS and CDR2 YFSETQ. The CDR3 length is 15 residues. The V end was cut by 4 bases, the J end by 3 bases, with 16 bases between. The CDR3 DNA reads TGCGCCAGCAGCCGTCAGGGACCGGGGGACACTGAAGCTTTCTTT. Protein product: CASSRQGPGDTEAFF.

The chain carries TRBV15 and TRBJ2-7; 7 nucleotides line up with TRBD2. The ends lost 0 bases at V and 2 bases at J; junction bases unmatched: 4. This CDR3 contains 15 residues. Germline V lookup: CDR1 LNHNV, CDR2 YYDKDF (reference sequence). The CDR3 loop reads CATSRERESAYEQYF. CDR3 in DNA: TGTGCCACCAGCAGAGAGCGGGAGTCGGCCTACGAGCAGTACTTC. The full variable domain, rest sourced from reference TRBV15 and TRBJ2-7, is DAMVIQNPRYQVTQFGKPVTLSCSQTLNHNVMYWYQQKSSQAPKLLFHYYDKDFNNEADTPDNFQSRRPNTSFCFLDIRSPGLGDTAMYLCATSRERESAYEQYFGPGTRLTVT.